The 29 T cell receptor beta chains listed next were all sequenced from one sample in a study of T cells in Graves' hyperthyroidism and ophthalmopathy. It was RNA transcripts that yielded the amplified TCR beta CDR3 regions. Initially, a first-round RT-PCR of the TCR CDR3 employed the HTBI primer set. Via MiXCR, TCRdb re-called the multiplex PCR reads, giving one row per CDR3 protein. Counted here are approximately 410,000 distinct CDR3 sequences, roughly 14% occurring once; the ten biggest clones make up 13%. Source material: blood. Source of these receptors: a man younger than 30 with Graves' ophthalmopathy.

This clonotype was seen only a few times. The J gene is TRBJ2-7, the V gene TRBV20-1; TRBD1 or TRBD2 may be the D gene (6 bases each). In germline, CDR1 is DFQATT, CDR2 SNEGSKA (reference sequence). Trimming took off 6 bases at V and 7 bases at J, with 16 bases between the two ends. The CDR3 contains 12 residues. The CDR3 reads CSATRGPGEQYF. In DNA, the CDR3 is TGCAGTGCCACCCGGGGGCCGGGGGAGCAGTACTTC.

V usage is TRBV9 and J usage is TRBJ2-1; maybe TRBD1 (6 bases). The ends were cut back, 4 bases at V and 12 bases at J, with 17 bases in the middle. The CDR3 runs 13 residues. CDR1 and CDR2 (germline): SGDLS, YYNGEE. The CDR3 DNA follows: TGTGCCAGCAGCCCACAGGGTTTAGATGGGCAGTTCTTC. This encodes CASSPQGLDGQFF.

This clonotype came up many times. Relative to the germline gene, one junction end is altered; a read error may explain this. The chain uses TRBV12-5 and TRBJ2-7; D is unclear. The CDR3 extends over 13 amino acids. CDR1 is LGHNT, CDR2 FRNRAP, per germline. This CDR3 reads CASGLAVTYEQYF. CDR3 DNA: TGTGCTAGTGGCTTGGCAGTGACCTACGAGCAGTACTTC.

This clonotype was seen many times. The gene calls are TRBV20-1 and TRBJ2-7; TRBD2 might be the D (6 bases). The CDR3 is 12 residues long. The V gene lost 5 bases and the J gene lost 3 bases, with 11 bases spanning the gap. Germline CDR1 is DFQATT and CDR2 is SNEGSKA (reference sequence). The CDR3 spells CSAPPRGYEQYF. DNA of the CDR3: TGCAGTGCTCCCCCGCGGGGCTACGAGCAGTACTTC.

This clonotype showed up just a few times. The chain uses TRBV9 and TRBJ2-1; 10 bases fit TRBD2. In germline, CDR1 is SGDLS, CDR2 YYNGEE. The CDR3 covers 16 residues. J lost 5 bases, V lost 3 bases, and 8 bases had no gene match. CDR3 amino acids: CASSASGLAANNEQFF. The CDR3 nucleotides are TGTGCCAGCAGCGCGTCAGGACTAGCGGCCAACAATGAGCAGTTCTTC.

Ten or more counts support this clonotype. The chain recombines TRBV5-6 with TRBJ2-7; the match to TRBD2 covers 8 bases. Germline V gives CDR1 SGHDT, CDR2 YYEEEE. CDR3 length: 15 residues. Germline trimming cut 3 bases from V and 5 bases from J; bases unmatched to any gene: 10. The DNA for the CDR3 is TGTGCCAGCAGCTCCCTGCGGGGGGCACTTCACGAGCAGTACTTC. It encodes CASSSLRGALHEQYF. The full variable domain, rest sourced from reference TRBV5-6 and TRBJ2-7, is DAGVTQSPTHLIKTRGQQVTLRCSPKSGHDTVSWYQQALGQGPQFIFQYYEEEERQRGNFPDRFSGHQFPNYSSELNVNALLLGDSALYLCASSSLRGALHEQYFGPGTRLTVT.

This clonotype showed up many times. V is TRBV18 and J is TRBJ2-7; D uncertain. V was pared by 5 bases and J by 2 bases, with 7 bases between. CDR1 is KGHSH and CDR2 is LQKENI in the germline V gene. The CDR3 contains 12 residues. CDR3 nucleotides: TGTGCCAGCTCATCGCAGACCTACGAGCAGTACTTC. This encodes CASSSQTYEQYF.

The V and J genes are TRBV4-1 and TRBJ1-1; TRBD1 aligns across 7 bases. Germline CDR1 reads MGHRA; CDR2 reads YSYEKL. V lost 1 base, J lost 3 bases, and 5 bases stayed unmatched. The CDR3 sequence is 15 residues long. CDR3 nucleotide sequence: TGCGCCAGCAGCCAAGGGGACAGAGCCCACACTGAAGCTTTCTTT. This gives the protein CASSQGDRAHTEAFF.

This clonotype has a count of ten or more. The CDR3, as DNA: TGTGCCAGTAGTATCGGACAGGGGAACACTGAAGCTTTCTTT. It translates to CASSIGQGNTEAFF. The V gene is TRBV19, the J gene TRBJ1-1; 8 nucleotides align to TRBD1. This CDR3 is 14 amino acids long. The V gene's germline CDR1 is LNHDA and CDR2 SQIVND (reference sequence). V shed 3 bases, J shed 1 base, and the junction held 1 base outside the gene matches.

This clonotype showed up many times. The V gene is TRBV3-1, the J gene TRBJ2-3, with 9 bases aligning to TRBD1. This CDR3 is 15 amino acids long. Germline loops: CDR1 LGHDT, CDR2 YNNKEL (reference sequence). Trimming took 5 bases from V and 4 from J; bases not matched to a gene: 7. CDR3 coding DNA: TGTGCCAGCAGCTTTTTGGACAGGGGTGCAGATACGCAGTATTTT. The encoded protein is CASSFLDRGADTQYF.

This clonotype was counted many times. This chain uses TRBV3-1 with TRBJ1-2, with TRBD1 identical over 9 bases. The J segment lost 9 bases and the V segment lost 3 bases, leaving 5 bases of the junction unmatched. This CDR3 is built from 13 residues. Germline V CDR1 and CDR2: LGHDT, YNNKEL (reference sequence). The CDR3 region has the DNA TGTGCCAGCAGCCAGGTGGGACAGGGAAGCTACACCTTC. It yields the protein CASSQVGQGSYTF.

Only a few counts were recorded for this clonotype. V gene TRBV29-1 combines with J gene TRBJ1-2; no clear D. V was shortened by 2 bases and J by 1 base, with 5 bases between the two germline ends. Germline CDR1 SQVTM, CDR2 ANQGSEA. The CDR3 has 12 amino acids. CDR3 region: CSVERYNYGYTF. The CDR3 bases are TGCAGCGTTGAAAGGTATAACTATGGCTACACCTTC.

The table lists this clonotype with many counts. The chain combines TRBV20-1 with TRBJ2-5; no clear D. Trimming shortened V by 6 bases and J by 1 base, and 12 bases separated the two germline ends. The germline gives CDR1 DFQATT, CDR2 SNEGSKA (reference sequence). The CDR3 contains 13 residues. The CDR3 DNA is TGCAGTGCGGGTGTGGGCTTCCAAGAGACCCAGTACTTC. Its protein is CSAGVGFQETQYF.

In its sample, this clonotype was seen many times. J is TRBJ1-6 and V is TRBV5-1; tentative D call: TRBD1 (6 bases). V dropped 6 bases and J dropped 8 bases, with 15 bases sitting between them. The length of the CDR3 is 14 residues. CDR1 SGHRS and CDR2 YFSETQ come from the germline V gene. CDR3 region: CASTNGQSDSPLHF. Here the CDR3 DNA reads TGCGCCAGCACTAATGGACAGTCAGATTCACCCCTCCACTTT.

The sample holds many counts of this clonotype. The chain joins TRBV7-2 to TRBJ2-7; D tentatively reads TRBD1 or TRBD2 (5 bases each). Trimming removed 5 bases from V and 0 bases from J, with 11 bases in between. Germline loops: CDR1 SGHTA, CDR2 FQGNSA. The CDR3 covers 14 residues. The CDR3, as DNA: TGTGCCAGCAGCCCAGAGGGGAGCTCCTACGAGCAGTACTTC. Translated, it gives CASSPEGSSYEQYF.

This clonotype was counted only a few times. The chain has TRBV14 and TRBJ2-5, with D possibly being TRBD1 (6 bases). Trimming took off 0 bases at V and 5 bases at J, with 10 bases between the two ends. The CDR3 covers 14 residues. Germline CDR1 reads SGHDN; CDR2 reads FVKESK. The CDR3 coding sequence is TGTGCCAGCAGCCAAGATCAGGGGCGTGAGACCCAGTACTTC. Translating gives CASSQDQGRETQYF.

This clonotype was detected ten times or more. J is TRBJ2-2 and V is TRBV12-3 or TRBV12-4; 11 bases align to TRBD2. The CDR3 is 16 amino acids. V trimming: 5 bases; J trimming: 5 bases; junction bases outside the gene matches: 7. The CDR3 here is CASSPLSGRVTGELFF. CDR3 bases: TGTGCCAGCAGTCCCCTTAGCGGGAGGGTGACCGGGGAGCTGTTTTTT.

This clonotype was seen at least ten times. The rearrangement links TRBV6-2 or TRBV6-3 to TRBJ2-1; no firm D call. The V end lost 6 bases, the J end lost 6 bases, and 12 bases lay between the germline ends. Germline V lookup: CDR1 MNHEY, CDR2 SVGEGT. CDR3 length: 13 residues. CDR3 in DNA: TGTGCCAGCAGGTTAAGTCTGGCCAATGAGCAGTTCTTC. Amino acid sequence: CASRLSLANEQFF.

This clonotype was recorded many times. The CDR3 sequence is CSASSLLGGQSYEQYF. CDR3 in DNA: TGCAGTGCTAGTTCGCTCTTGGGTGGGCAGAGCTACGAGCAGTACTTC. This rearrangement joins TRBV20-1 to TRBJ2-7; the D is unclear. Germline V gene sequence: CDR1 DFQATT, CDR2 SNEGSKA (reference sequence). V lost 3 bases and J 3 bases, leaving 21 bases between the germline ends. The CDR3 has 16 amino acids.

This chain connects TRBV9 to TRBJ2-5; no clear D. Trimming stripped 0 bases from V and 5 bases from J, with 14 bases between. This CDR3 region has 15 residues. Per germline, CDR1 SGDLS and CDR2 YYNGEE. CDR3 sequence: CASSVAPASLETQYF. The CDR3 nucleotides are TGTGCCAGCAGCGTAGCCCCAGCGTCTCTTGAGACCCAGTACTTC.

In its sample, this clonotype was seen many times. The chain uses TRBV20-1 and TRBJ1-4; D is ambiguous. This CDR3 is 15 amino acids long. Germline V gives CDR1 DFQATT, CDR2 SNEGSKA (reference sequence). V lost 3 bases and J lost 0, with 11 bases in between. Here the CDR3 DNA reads TGCAGTGCTAGTGAACCACGCGCAACTAATGAAAAACTGTTTTTT. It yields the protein CSASEPRATNEKLFF.

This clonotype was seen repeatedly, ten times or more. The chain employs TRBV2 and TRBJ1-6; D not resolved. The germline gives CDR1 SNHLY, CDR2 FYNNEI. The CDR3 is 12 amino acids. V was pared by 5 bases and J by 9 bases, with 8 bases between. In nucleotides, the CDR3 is TGTGCCAGCAGTATCACGAGTTCACCCCTCCACTTT. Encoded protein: CASSITSSPLHF.

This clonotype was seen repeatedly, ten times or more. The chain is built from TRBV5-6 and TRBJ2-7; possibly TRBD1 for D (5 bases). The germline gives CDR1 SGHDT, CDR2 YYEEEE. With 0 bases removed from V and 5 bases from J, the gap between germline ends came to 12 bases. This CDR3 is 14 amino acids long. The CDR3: CASSLVREPDEQYF. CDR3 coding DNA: TGTGCCAGCAGCTTGGTCAGGGAACCGGACGAGCAGTACTTC.

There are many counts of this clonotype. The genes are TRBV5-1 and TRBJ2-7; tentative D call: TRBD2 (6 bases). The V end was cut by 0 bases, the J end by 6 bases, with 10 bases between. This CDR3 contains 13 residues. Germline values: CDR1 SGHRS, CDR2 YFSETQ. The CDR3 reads CASSLVSSAEQYF. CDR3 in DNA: TGCGCCAGCAGCTTGGTTTCTAGCGCCGAGCAGTACTTC.

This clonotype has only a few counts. CDR3 DNA: TGCAGCGCAACGACGGCCTCGAACACCGGGGAGCTGTTTTTT. It yields the protein CSATTASNTGELFF. V and J are TRBV29-1 and TRBJ2-2; no reliable D call. The CDR3 has 14 residues. V dropped 7 bases and J dropped 0 bases, with 12 bases sitting between them. Germline V CDR1 and CDR2: SQVTM, ANQGSEA.

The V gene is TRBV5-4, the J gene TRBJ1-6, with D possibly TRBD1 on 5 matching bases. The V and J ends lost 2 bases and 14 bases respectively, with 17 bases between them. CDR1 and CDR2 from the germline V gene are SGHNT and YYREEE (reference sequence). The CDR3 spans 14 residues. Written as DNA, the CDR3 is TGTGCCAGCAGCTTAGGGACCGGGGATGGAACCCTCCACTTT. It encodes CASSLGTGDGTLHF.

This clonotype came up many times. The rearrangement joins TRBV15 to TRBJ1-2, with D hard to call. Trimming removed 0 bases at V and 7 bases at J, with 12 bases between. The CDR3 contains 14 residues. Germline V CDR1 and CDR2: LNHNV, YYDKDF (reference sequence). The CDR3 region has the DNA TGTGCCACCAGCAGAGATCCTTCCACGCCTGGCTACACCTTC. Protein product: CATSRDPSTPGYTF. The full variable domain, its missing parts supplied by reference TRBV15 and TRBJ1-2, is DAMVIQNPRYQVTQFGKPVTLSCSQTLNHNVMYWYQQKSSQAPKLLFHYYDKDFNNEADTPDNFQSRRPNTSFCFLDIRSPGLGDTAMYLCATSRDPSTPGYTFGSGTRLTVV.

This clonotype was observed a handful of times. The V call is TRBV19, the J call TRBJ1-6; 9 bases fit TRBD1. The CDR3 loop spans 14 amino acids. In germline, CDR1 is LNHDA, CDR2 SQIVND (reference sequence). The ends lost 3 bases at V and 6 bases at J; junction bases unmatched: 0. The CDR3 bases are TGTGCCAGTAGTATGGGACAGGGTAATTCACCCCTCCACTTT. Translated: CASSMGQGNSPLHF.

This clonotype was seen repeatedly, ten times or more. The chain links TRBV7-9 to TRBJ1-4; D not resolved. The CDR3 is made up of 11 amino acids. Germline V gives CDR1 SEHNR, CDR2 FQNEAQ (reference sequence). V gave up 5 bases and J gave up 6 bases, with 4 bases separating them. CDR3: CASSRYEKLFF. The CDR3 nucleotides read TGTGCCAGCAGCCGGTATGAAAAACTGTTTTTT.